This passage covers 2 T cell receptor beta chains from one sample sequenced in a study of blood T cell repertoires in COVID-19. Data came from immunoSEQ multiplex PCR; TCRdb stores just in-frame clones and leaves some out. Of about 130,000 clones listed, about four fifths are singletons. Sequencing was performed on peripheral blood. These receptors were taken from a woman aged 45-65 years with acute or convalescent COVID-19.

The chain is built from TRBV5-6 and TRBJ1-2; 7 positions match TRBD1. V lost 4 bases and J lost 4; bases outside the gene matches: 10. This CDR3 region has 15 residues. The germline gives CDR1 SGHDT, CDR2 YYEEEE. The CDR3 nucleotides read TGTGCCAGCAGCCGCGAGGGGGCCCTCATCTATGGCTACACCTTC. Its protein is CASSREGALIYGYTF.

In its sample, this clone was seen a few times. V is TRBV25-1 and J is TRBJ1-4; D call uncertain. This CDR3 region has 14 residues. Trimming took 3 bases from V and 10 from J, leaving 15 bases between them. Looked up from germline, CDR1 is MGHDK and CDR2 is SYGVNS. CDR3 region: CASSDPVTMGKLFF. The CDR3 DNA reads TGTGCCAGCAGTGATCCAGTGACAATGGGAAAACTGTTTTTT.